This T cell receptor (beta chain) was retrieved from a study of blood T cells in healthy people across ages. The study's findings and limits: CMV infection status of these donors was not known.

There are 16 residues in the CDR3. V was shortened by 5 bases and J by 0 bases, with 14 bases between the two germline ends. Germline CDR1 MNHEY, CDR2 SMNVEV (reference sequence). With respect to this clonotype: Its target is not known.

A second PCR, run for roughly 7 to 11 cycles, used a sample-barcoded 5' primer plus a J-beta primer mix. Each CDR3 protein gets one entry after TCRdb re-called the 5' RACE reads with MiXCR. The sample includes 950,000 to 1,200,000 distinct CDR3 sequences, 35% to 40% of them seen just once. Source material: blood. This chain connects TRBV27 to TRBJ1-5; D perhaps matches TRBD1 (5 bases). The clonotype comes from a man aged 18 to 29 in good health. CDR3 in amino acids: CASSPLVRASNQPQHF. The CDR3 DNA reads TGTGCCAGCAGTCCCCTGGTCAGGGCTAGCAATCAGCCCCAGCATTTT.